The text below deals with one T cell receptor beta chain. In the original analysis: Counts of nucleated cells, estimated from reference gene primer amplification, were obtained. Some clones are missing from TCRdb's copy, which holds only in-frame ones; the method was immunoSEQ multiplex PCR. The V and J calls and clone size are taken from that table; D and trimming were inferred from the DNA. This table holds about 35,000 clones, just over 85% found once. The data originate from a study of blood T cell repertoires in COVID-19. Overall study context: Spain, Italy and the United States supplied samples that represented acute and convalescent COVID-19. PBMCs, B-cell-depleted T cells, or T cells were the source of the cDNA or gDNA that made up the material.

Trimming removed 5 bases from V and 12 bases from J; junction bases left unmatched: 7. The CDR3 length is 13 residues. Germline CDR1 reads MNHEY; CDR2 reads SVGEGT. The origin of this receptor is a human donor in a cohort sampled during active COVID-19. This chain uses TRBV6-2 or TRBV6-3 with TRBJ2-1; 10 bases agree with TRBD2. Source material: peripheral blood. The DNA of the CDR3 is TGTGCCAGCAGTCCGGGACTAGCGATTGGGCAGTTCTTC. It encodes CASSPGLAIGQFF.